Listed here is a single T cell receptor (beta chain). The sample originates from a study of cytomegalovirus exposure and HLA in healthy donors. V lost 6 bases, J lost 5 bases, and 11 bases lay in between. The CDR3 runs to 13 residues. Germline-derived CDR1 and CDR2 are MNHEY and SVGAGI. Clones were sequenced by immunoSEQ multiplex PCR, and TCRdb holds only the in-frame ones, with some missing. The sample consists of about 120,000 clones, roughly 90% of them appearing once. V is TRBV6-5 and J is TRBJ1-5, with D uncertain. The sequence came from a woman in her late teens or twenties in good health and CMV-seropositive. Sequencing was done on a sample of PBMCs. The CDR3 sequence is CASSLGEDQPQHF. As DNA, the CDR3 is TGTGCCAGCAGCCTCGGAGAGGATCAGCCCCAGCATTTT.